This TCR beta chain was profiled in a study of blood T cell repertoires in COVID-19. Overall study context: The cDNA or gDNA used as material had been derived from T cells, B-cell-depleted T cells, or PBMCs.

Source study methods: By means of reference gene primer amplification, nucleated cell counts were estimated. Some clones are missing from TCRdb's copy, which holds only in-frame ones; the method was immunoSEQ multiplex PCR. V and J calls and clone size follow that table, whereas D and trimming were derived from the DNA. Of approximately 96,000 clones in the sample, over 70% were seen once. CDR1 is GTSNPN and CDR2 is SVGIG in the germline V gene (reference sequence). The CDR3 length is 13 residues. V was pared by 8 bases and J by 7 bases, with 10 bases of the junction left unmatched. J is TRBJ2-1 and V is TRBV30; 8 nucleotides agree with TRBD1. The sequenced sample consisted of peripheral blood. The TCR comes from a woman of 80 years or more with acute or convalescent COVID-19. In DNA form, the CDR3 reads TGTGCCCTAGGGCAGGGGGCAAGGAATGAGCAGTTCTTC. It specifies CALGQGARNEQFF.